This TCR beta chain appears in the sequencing data of a study of OX40 agonist ivuxolimab in advanced cancers. Generated by immunoSEQ multiplex PCR, the TCRdb table keeps only in-frame clones and is missing some. The table shows tens of thousands of clones, with 80% to 95% occurring only once. This TCR derives from an adult with an advanced solid tumor such as melanoma, head and neck, liver or kidney cancer. The input for sequencing was CD4+ or CD8+ T cells sorted from blood, taken in a trial of the OX40 agonist ivuxolimab.

CDR3 loop: CASSFSGGRGTDTQYF. CDR3 coding DNA: TGTGCCAGCAGCTTTAGCGGGGGGAGGGGCACAGATACGCAGTATTTT. The rearrangement links TRBV7-2 to TRBJ2-3, with TRBD2 matching over 10 bases. CDR1 is SGHTA, CDR2 FQGNSA, per germline. The CDR3 extends over 16 amino acids. J gave up 1 base and V 3 bases, and 4 bases lay outside the gene matches.